This TCR beta chain was obtained from a study of blood T cell repertoires in COVID-19. Grouping used clinical history reported by participants in a survey and questionnaire. Recovered Cohort 3 donors showed two negative PCRs, clearance, or symptom resolution. Methods used by the authors: Quantification of nucleated cells was approximated via reference gene primer amplification. Generated by immunoSEQ multiplex PCR, the TCRdb table keeps only in-frame clones and is missing some. V and J calls plus clone size are reproduced from that table; the DNA served to infer D and trimming. The sample yields about 220,000 clones, 82% seen once. V gave up 2 bases and J gave up 4 bases; unmatched junction bases: 1. The CDR3 runs 15 residues. Germline V gives CDR1 MNHEY, CDR2 SVGEGT.

Sequencing input: PBMCs or T cells enriched from blood (not recorded which). V gene TRBV6-2 or TRBV6-3 combines with J gene TRBJ2-5; the match to TRBD2 covers 13 bases. This clonotype was obtained from an older woman who had recovered from COVID-19. Here the CDR3 DNA reads TGTGCCAGCAGTTACGGACTAGCGGGGGTAGAGACCCAGTACTTC. It translates to CASSYGLAGVETQYF.